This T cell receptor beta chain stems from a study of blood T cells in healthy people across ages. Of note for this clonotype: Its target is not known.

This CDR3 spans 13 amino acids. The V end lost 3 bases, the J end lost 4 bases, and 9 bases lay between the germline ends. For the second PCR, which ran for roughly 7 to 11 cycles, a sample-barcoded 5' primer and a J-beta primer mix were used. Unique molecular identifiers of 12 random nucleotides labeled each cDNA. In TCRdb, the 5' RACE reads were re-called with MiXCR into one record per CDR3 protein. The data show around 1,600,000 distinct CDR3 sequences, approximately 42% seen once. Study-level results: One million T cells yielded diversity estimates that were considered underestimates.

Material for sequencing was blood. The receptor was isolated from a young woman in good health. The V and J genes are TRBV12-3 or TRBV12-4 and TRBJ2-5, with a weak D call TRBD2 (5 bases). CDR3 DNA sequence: TGTGCCAGCAGTTTCGGACTCCCAGAGACCCAGTACTTC. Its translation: CASSFGLPETQYF.